Sequencing of this T cell receptor beta chain was carried out in a study of blood T cell repertoires in COVID-19. Background on the study: COVID-19 samples, acute and convalescent, were from the United States, Italy and Spain. In each case, the material was cDNA or gDNA derived from T cells, B-cell-depleted T cells, or PBMCs.

Trimming left V 5 bases short and J 6 bases short, with 13 bases between. Germline V CDR1 and CDR2: MNHEY, SMNVEV (reference sequence). The CDR3 consists of 13 residues. Original analysis: Nucleated cell counts were estimated from reference gene primer amplification. This table comes from immunoSEQ multiplex PCR, and its TCRdb copy is limited to in-frame clones, with some not included. V and J calls and clone size are as listed in that table; D and trimming were resolved from the DNA. The data show roughly 300,000 clones, around 82% seen once. There are a few counts of this clone. The sequenced material came from peripheral blood. The V call is TRBV27, the J call TRBJ1-2; the D is unclear. This TCR derives from a woman aged 45-65 years who had recovered from COVID-19. CDR3 protein: CASSPRWWHGYTF. The CDR3 DNA reads TGTGCCAGCAGTCCCCGTTGGTGGCATGGCTACACCTTC.